The clone carrying this T cell receptor (beta chain) was seen more than once but under ten times. Using immunoSEQ multiplex PCR, the repertoire was profiled, and TCRdb retains in-frame clones only, with some absent. Altogether about 77,000 clones are present, 85% to 95% being singletons, with the ten largest covering 4.5% to 5%. This record comes from a study of OX40 agonist ivuxolimab in advanced cancers. The wider study: Patients treated during dose escalation were battling hepatocellular carcinoma, melanoma, renal cell or head and neck cancer. Age averaged around 60 years (range roughly 23 to 79), and 70% to 85% were male. Three partial responders included one hepatocellular carcinoma patient and two cutaneous melanoma patients.

Germline V gene lookup returns CDR1 WSHSY and CDR2 SAAADI. V lost 5 bases and J lost 3, with 10 bases in between. The CDR3 totals 13 residues. This receptor was taken from an adult with an advanced solid tumor such as melanoma, head and neck, liver or kidney cancer. The chain combines TRBV10-2 with TRBJ1-1; D gene unclear. This sample comprised CD4+ or CD8+ T cells sorted from blood, obtained in a trial of the OX40 agonist ivuxolimab. The CDR3 protein is CASSYSSYTEAFF. CDR3 coding DNA: TGCGCCAGCAGTTACAGCTCCTACACTGAAGCTTTCTTT.